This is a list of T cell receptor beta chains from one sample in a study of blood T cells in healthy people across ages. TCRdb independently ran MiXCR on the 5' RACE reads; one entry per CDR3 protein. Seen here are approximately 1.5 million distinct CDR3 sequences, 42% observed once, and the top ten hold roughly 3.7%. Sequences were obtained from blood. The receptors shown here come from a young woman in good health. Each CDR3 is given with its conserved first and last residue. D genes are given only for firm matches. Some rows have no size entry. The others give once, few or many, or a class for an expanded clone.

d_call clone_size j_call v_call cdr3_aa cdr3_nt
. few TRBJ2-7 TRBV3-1 CASSQAFKGRNSYEQYF TGTGCCAGCAGCCAGGCCTTTAAGGGGCGAAACTCCTACGAGCAGTACTTC
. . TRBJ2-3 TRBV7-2 CASSMDRGDTQYF TGTGCCAGCAGCATGGATCGGGGAGATACGCAGTATTTT
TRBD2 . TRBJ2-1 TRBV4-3 CASSQDEASGYNEQFF TGCGCCAGCAGCCAAGATGAGGCTAGCGGCTACAATGAGCAGTTCTTC
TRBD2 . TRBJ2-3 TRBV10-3 CAISGSSGGATDTQYF TGTGCCATCAGTGGATCTAGCGGGGGGGCCACAGATACGCAGTATTTT
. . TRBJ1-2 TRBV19 CASSLNSPSGDYGYTF TGTGCCAGTAGTTTGAACTCTCCCTCCGGGGACTATGGCTACACCTTC
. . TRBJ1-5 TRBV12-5 CASGLLGQGNQPQHF TGTGCTAGTGGTTTGCTAGGTCAGGGTAATCAGCCCCAGCATTTT
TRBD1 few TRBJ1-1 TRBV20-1 CSARDPQTGDTEAFF TGCAGTGCTAGAGATCCCCAAACAGGGGACACTGAAGCTTTCTTT
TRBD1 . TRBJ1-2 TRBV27 CASSLGTGPFNYGYTF TGTGCCAGCAGTCTGGGGACAGGTCCTTTTAACTATGGCTACACCTTC
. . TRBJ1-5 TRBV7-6 CASSFRPVGHSNQPQHF TGTGCCAGCAGCTTTCGCCCGGTTGGTCATAGCAATCAGCCCCAGCATTTT
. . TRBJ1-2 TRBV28 CASSSLTTGTANYGYTF TGTGCCAGCAGTTCTTTAACGACCGGGACGGCTAACTATGGCTACACCTTC
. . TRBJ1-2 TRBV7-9 CASSSKGANYGYTF TGTGCCAGCAGCTCAAAGGGAGCTAACTATGGCTACACCTTC
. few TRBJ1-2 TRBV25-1 CASSDVTEFYGYTF TGTGCCAGCAGTGATGTTACAGAGTTCTATGGCTACACCTTC
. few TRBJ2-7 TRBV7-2 CASSFSRSEQYF TGTGCCAGCAGCTTCTCCCGTTCCGAGCAGTACTTC
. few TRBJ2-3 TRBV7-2 CASSPGSYYTDTQYF TGTGCCAGCAGCCCCGGGTCCTACTACACAGATACGCAGTATTTT
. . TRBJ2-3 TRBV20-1 CSARNSGTPLRDTQYF TGCAGTGCTAGAAACTCCGGGACCCCACTCCGAGATACGCAGTATTTT
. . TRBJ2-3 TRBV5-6 CASSLAGQITDTQYF TGTGCCAGCAGCTTAGCGGGCCAGATCACAGATACGCAGTATTTT
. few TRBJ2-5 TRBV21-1 CASSKAGLDGQETQYF TGTGCCAGCAGCAAAGCGGGACTAGACGGTCAGGAGACCCAGTACTTC
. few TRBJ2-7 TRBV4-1 CASSPMTSYEQYF TGCGCCAGCAGCCCGATGACTAGCTACGAGCAGTACTTC
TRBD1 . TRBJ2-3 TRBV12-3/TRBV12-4 CASSPYGQGDTQYF TGTGCCAGCAGCCCCTATGGACAGGGTGATACGCAGTATTTT
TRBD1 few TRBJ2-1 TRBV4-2 CASSQQGENYNEQFF TGTGCCAGCAGCCAACAGGGGGAAAACTACAATGAGCAGTTCTTC
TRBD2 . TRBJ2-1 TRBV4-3 CASSQLAGVARSYNEQFF TGCGCCAGCAGCCAACTAGCGGGAGTCGCGAGGTCCTACAATGAGCAGTTCTTC
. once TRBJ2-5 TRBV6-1 CASSEAIGGGYF TGTGCCAGCAGTGAAGCAATAGGAGGGGGGTACTTC
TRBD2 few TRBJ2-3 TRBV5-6 CASGSLGLAGGTDTQYF TGTGCCAGCGGCTCCTTGGGACTAGCGGGAGGAACAGATACGCAGTATTTT
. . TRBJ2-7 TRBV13 CASRTSGTSYEQYF TGTGCCAGCAGGACGTCCGGGACGTCCTACGAGCAGTACTTC
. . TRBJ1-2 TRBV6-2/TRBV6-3 CASSYNAQGGEVNYGYTF TGTGCCAGCAGTTACAATGCCCAGGGTGGCGAAGTTAACTATGGCTACACCTTC
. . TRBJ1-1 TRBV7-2 CASSLEARGNTEAFF TGTGCCAGCAGCTTAGAGGCCAGGGGGAACACTGAAGCTTTCTTT
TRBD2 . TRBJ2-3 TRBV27 CASSFRGLARDSTDTQYF TGTGCCAGCAGCTTTAGGGGACTAGCGAGAGATAGCACAGATACGCAGTATTTT
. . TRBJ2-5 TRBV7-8 CASSSWTGNEQYF TGTGCCAGCAGCTCCTGGACGGGTAATGAGCAGTACTTC
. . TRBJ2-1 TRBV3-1 CASSRSGGSSYNEQFF TGTGCCAGCAGCCGTTCAGGGGGGAGCTCCTACAATGAGCAGTTCTTC
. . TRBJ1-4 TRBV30 CAHPGSGGGKLFF TGTGCCCACCCCGGATCGGGAGGAGGAAAACTGTTTTTT
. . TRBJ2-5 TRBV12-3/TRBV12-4 CASRLTLVDDETQYF TGTGCCAGCAGACTGACCCTTGTCGATGACGAGACCCAGTACTTC
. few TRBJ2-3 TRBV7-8 CASSSGRGTQYF TGTGCCAGCAGCTCCGGGCGCGGTACGCAGTATTTT
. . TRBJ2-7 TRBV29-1 CSVAPNSASSYNEQYF TGCAGCGTTGCCCCTAATAGCGCCAGCTCCTACAATGAGCAGTACTTC
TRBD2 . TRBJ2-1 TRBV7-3 CASSLTSAGGNNEQFF TGTGCCAGCAGCTTAACGTCAGCGGGAGGGAACAATGAGCAGTTCTTC
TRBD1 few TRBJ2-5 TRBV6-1 CASTQTGTALKEQYF TGTGCCAGCACCCAAACCGGGACAGCCCTCAAAGAGCAGTACTTC
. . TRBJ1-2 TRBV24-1 CATSESQNYGYTF TGTGCCACCAGTGAAAGTCAAAACTATGGCTACACCTTC
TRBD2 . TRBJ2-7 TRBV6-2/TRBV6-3 CASSFWTSGGVYEQYF TGTGCCAGCAGTTTCTGGACTAGCGGGGGAGTCTACGAGCAGTACTTC
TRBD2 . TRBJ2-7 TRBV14 CASSRPISGVYEQYF TGTGCCAGCAGTCGACCAATAAGCGGGGTTTACGAGCAGTACTTC
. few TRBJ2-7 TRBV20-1 CSAQTSLEQYF TGCAGTGCCCAAACATCCCTCGAGCAGTACTTC
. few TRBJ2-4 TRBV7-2 CASSLGGSRYNEQYF TGTGCCAGCAGCTTAGGTGGCAGTCGGTACAATGAGCAGTACTTC
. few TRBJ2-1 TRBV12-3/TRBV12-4 CASSGRFSYNEQFF TGTGCCAGCAGCGGGAGATTTTCCTACAATGAGCAGTTCTTC
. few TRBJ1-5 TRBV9 CASSVGGVQPQHF TGTGCCAGCAGCGTAGGGGGGGTTCAGCCCCAGCATTTT
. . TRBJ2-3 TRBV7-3 CASSLSGYSTDTQYF TGTGCCAGCAGCTTATCCGGGTACAGCACAGATACGCAGTATTTT